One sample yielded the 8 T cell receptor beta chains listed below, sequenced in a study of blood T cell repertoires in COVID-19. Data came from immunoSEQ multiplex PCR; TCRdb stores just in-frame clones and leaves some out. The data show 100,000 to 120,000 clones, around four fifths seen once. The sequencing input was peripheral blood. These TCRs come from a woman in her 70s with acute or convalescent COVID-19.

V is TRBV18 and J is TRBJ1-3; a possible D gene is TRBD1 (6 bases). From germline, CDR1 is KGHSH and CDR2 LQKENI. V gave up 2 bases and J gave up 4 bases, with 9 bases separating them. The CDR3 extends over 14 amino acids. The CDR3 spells CASSPGDKGNTIYF. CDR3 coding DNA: TGTGCCAGCTCACCAGGGGACAAAGGAAACACCATATATTTT.

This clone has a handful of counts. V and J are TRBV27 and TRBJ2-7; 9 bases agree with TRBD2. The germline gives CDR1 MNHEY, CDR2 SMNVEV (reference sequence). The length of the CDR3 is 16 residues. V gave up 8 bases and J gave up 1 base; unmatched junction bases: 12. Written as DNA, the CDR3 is TGTGCCAGCGGAAGGATACTAGCGGGCAGTTCCTACGAGCAGTACTTC. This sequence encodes CASGRILAGSSYEQYF.

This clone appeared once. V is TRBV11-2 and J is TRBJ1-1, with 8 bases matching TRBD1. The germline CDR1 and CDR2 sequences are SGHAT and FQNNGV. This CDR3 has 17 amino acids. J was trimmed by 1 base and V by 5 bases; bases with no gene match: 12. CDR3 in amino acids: CASSLLTSGTGNTEAFF. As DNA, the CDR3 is TGTGCCAGCAGCCTGCTAACCTCCGGGACAGGGAACACTGAAGCTTTCTTT.

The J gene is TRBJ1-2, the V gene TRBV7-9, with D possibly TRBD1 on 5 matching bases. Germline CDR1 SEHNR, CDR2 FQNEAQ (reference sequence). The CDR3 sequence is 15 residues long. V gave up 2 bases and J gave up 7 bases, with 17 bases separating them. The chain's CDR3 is CASSLWGRAMGGYTF. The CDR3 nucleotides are TGTGCCAGCAGCTTATGGGGCAGGGCCATGGGTGGCTACACCTTC.

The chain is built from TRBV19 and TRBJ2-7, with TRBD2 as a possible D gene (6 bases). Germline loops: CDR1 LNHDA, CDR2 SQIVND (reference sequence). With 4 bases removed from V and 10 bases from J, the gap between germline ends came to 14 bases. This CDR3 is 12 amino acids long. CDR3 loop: CASSTKGGVQYF. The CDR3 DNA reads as TGTGCCAGTAGTACTAAGGGAGGAGTACAGTACTTC.

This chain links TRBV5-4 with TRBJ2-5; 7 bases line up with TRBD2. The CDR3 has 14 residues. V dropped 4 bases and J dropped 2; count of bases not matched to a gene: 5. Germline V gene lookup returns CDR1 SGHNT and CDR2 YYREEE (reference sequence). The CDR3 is CASSPRGVQETQYF. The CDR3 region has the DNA TGTGCCAGCAGCCCCCGGGGGGTACAAGAGACCCAGTACTTC.

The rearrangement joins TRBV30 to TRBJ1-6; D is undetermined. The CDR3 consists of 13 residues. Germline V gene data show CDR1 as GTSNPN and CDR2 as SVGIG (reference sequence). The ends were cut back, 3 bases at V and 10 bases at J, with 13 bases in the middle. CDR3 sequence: CAWRRQPGSPLHF. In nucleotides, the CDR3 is TGTGCCTGGAGGCGGCAGCCCGGGTCACCCCTCCACTTT.

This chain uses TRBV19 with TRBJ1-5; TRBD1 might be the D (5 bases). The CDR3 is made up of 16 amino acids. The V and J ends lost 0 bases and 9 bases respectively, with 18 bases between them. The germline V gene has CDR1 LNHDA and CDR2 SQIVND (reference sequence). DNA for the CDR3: TGTGCCAGTAGTATAGATCATGGGGCAGAAAGTAGGCCCCAGCATTTT. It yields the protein CASSIDHGAESRPQHF. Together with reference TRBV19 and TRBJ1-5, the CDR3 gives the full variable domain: DGGITQSPKYLFRKEGQNVTLSCEQNLNHDAMYWYRQDPGQGLRLIYYSQIVNDFQKGDIAEGYSVSREKKESFPLTVTSAQKNPTAFYLCASSIDHGAESRPQHFGDGTRLSIL.